The 13 T cell receptor beta chains reported below all come from one sample, sequenced in a study of shared clonotypes between healthy human individuals. CD45RO-negative cells were positively selected for CCR7, leaving out terminally differentiated effector memory CD45RA+ cells. Libraries were prepared by immunoSEQ multiplex PCR; TCRdb keeps only in-frame clonotypes and omits some of them. The data hold about 2 million clones, with about 95% observed a single time. The sample taken for sequencing was naive CD8+ T cells sorted from blood. The source of these receptors is a man aged 18 to 29 in good health.

A note on this clone: Other DNA sequences in the sample encode the same CDR3. The J gene is TRBJ2-7, the V gene TRBV30; D remains ambiguous. Looked up from germline, CDR1 is GTSNPN and CDR2 is SVGIG (reference sequence). This CDR3 has 12 residues. The V end was cut by 0 bases, the J end by 3 bases, with 6 bases between. The CDR3, as DNA: TGTGCCTGGAGTGTAGGTGACTACGAGCAGTACTTC. It translates to CAWSVGDYEQYF.

This clone was picked up a small number of times. The chain carries TRBV13 and TRBJ1-6; D is unresolved. The CDR3 runs to 12 residues. The V end was cut by 1 base, the J end by 10 bases, with 5 bases between. The germline V gene has CDR1 PRHDT and CDR2 FYEKMQ (reference sequence). The CDR3 nucleotides are TGTGCCAGCAGCTTAGTTGGCTCACCCCTCCACTTT. As protein: CASSLVGSPLHF. The full variable domain, completed using reference TRBV13 and TRBJ1-6, is AAGVIQSPRHLIKEKRETATLKCYPIPRHDTVYWYQQGPGQDPQFLISFYEKMQSDKGSIPDRFSAQQFSDYHSELNMSSLELGDSALYFCASSLVGSPLHFGNGTRLTVT.

The V gene is TRBV9, the J gene TRBJ2-7, with TRBD1 matching over 8 bases. The CDR3 runs to 14 residues. V shed 2 bases and J 3 bases; nucleotides not matched to a gene: 4. Germline loops: CDR1 SGDLS, CDR2 YYNGEE. CDR3 sequence (DNA): TGTGCCAGCAGCGTTACGGGACAGGTCTACGAGCAGTACTTC. Its protein product is CASSVTGQVYEQYF.

Concerning this clone: In the same sample, other DNA sequences code for this CDR3. The rearrangement joins TRBV5-4 to TRBJ2-5; D might be TRBD1 (5 bases). Germline V gene sequence: CDR1 SGHNT, CDR2 YYREEE (reference sequence). This CDR3 is built from 13 residues. V lost 2 bases, J lost 4 bases, and 9 bases lay in between. The CDR3 DNA follows: TGTGCCAGCAGCTTTCAGGGCGGAGAGACCCAGTACTTC. Its protein is CASSFQGGETQYF. Using reference TRBV5-4 and TRBJ2-5 for the parts outside the CDR3, the full variable domain is ETGVTQSPTHLIKTRGQQVTLRCSSQSGHNTVSWYQQALGQGPQFIFQYYREEENGRGNFPPRFSGLQFPNYSSELNVNALELDDSALYLCASSFQGGETQYFGPGTRLLVL.

Remarks on this clone: This sample also contains other DNA sequences that code for the same CDR3. This chain joins TRBV7-9 and TRBJ1-5, with D uncertain. The CDR3 totals 15 residues. V gave up 0 bases and J gave up 0 bases, with 6 bases separating them. Germline CDR1 and CDR2: SEHNR and FQNEAQ (reference sequence). CDR3 amino acids: CASSLAGYSNQPQHF. CDR3 DNA sequence: TGTGCCAGCAGCTTAGCGGGGTATAGCAATCAGCCCCAGCATTTT.

This chain uses TRBV23-1 with TRBJ1-2; 8 bases map to TRBD1. Being an ORF, TRBV23-1 has a function that is uncertain. CDR3 length: 16 residues. J lost 3 bases, V lost 3 bases, and 9 bases had no gene match. DNA for the CDR3: TGCGCCAGCAGTCATCCCCCAGGGGGCGATCACTATGGCTACACCTTC. It encodes CASSHPPGGDHYGYTF.

This clone was found once. This rearrangement joins TRBV7-2 to TRBJ2-7; 9 bases line up with TRBD2. The germline V gene has CDR1 SGHTA and CDR2 FQGNSA. After removal of 1 base from V and 0 bases from J, the junction contained 4 bases not matched to a gene. There are 16 residues in the CDR3. The CDR3 protein is CASSLGASGISYEQYF. The CDR3, as DNA: TGTGCCAGCAGCTTAGGGGCTAGCGGGATCTCCTACGAGCAGTACTTC.

V gene TRBV27 combines with J gene TRBJ2-7; no firm D call. CDR1 is MNHEY, CDR2 SMNVEV, per germline (reference sequence). The CDR3 totals 14 residues. V was pared by 2 bases and J by 0 bases, with 8 bases between. In DNA, the CDR3 is TGTGCCAGCAGTTTAGGCACCAGCTCCTACGAGCAGTACTTC. Its translation: CASSLGTSSYEQYF.

As regards this clone: Other DNA sequences from this sample encode an identical CDR3 as well. The chain couples TRBV6-5 to TRBJ1-1; D gene unclear. V was shortened by 2 bases and J by 1 base, with 5 bases between the two germline ends. The CDR3 has 13 residues. CDR1 MNHEY and CDR2 SVGAGI come from the germline V gene. CDR3 residues: CASSYRTNTEAFF. The CDR3 DNA reads TGTGCCAGCAGTTACAGGACGAACACTGAAGCTTTCTTT.

CDR3 sequence (DNA): TGTGCCAGCATGTTACAGGGGGTCAACACTGAAGCTTTCTTT. Its translation: CASMLQGVNTEAFF. The chain recombines TRBV6-5 with TRBJ1-1; 8 positions agree with TRBD1. CDR1 MNHEY and CDR2 SVGAGI come from the germline V gene. This CDR3 comprises 14 residues. With 7 bases clipped from V and 2 bases from J, the junction kept 6 bases outside the gene matches.

The chain links TRBV5-4 to TRBJ2-7; D remains ambiguous. The length of the CDR3 is 13 residues. Germline CDR1 is SGHNT and CDR2 is YYREEE (reference sequence). Trimming pared 2 bases from V and 6 bases from J, leaving 12 bases between. The CDR3 spells CASSFVPTGEQYF. The CDR3 DNA reads TGTGCCAGCAGCTTCGTCCCAACCGGCGAGCAGTACTTC.

The rearrangement uses TRBV6-1 and TRBJ1-2; no definite D call. This CDR3 has 15 amino acids. V was pared by 4 bases and J by 4 bases, with 16 bases between. Germline loops: CDR1 MNHNS, CDR2 SASEGT. CDR3 loop: CASSGQGTDRYGYTF. CDR3 sequence (DNA): TGTGCCAGCAGTGGTCAAGGAACGGACCGCTATGGCTACACCTTC.

V and J are TRBV29-1 and TRBJ2-1; possibly TRBD2 for D (6 bases). V gave up 3 bases and J gave up 7 bases, with 13 bases separating them. The CDR3 loop spans 13 amino acids. The germline gives CDR1 SQVTM, CDR2 ANQGSEA. For the CDR3, the DNA is TGCAGCGTTGAGACTAGATCTAAGAATGAGCAGTTCTTC. Translating gives CSVETRSKNEQFF.